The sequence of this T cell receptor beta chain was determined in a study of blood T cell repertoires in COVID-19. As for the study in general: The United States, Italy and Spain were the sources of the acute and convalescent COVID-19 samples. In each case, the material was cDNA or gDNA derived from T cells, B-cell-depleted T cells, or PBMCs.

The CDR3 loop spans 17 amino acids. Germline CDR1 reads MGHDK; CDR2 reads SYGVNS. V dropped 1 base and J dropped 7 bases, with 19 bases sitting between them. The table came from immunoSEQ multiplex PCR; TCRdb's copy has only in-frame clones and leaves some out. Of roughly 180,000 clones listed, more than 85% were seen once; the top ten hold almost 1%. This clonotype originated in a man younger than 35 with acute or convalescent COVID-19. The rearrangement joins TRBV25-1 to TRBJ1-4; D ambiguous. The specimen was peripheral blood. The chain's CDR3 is CASSEWSGRGSGEKLFF. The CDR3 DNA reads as TGTGCCAGCAGTGAATGGTCGGGGAGAGGGTCTGGTGAAAAACTGTTTTTT.